This entry concerns a single T cell receptor beta chain. The data originate from a study of blood T cell repertoires in COVID-19. Germline V gene lookup returns CDR1 MNHNS and CDR2 SASEGT. The CDR3 is 14 residues long. The V and J ends lost 2 bases and 4 bases respectively, with 11 bases between them. Repertoires were generated with immunoSEQ multiplex PCR, while TCRdb's copy carries only in-frame clones and drops some. The repertoire holds 250,000 to 300,000 clones, with roughly 87% as singletons. The TCR originated in a woman between 50 and 59 years old who had recovered from COVID-19. Input material: peripheral blood. V usage is TRBV6-1 and J usage is TRBJ1-2; D possibly corresponds to TRBD1 (5 bases). The CDR3 DNA follows: TGTGCCAGCAGTGAACCTCTCAGGGTCTATGGCTACACCTTC. Translating it yields CASSEPLRVYGYTF.